A single sample gave rise to the 10 T cell receptor beta chains below, sequenced in a study of human T cells and chemical hapten exposure. The time point: pre-sensitization, week 0. Treatment noted: therapeutic diphenylcyclopropenone sensitization with weekly scalp DPC. One entry per CDR3 protein results from TCRdb running MiXCR on the RACE reads. The sample shows 85,000 to 130,000 distinct CDR3 sequences, 9% to 15% of them seen only once. The sequencing used whole blood, collected in connection with sensitization to the hapten diphenylcyclopropenone (DPC). The source is a woman in her fifties or sixties with alopecia areata. Some clones in this sample may be carry-over from other donors' samples.

This clonotype was recorded many times. The chain has TRBV7-9 and TRBJ2-3; the match to TRBD1 covers 8 bases. J was trimmed by 4 bases and V by 6 bases; bases with no gene match: 9. Germline CDR1 SEHNR, CDR2 FQNEAQ (reference sequence). The CDR3 covers 15 residues. The CDR3 DNA reads TGTGCCAGCAGTTCTCAGGCAGGGGGCGCAGATACGCAGTATTTT. Amino acid sequence: CASSSQAGGADTQYF.

This clonotype was seen at least ten times. The chain combines TRBV10-2 with TRBJ1-2, with no clear D. The germline V and J ends were trimmed by 2 bases and 5 bases, with 12 bases remaining between them. The CDR3 runs to 14 residues. Germline V lookup: CDR1 WSHSY, CDR2 SAAADI. CDR3 in DNA: TGCGCCAGCAGTGAGGGGCCCAGAGGATATGGCTACACCTTC. Translation: CASSEGPRGYGYTF.

This clonotype was counted many times. This chain uses TRBV7-2 with TRBJ2-7; a weak D match, TRBD1 (5 bases). V dropped 1 base and J dropped 2 bases, with 12 bases sitting between them. CDR1 SGHTA and CDR2 FQGNSA come from the germline V gene. The CDR3 consists of 15 residues. The CDR3 nucleotides are TGTGCCAGCAGCTTAGGCTTGGTAGGGGCCTACGAGCAGTACTTC. It is translated as CASSLGLVGAYEQYF.

The V call is TRBV6-5, the J call TRBJ1-3; D is unclear. CDR3 length: 16 amino acids. Looked up from germline, CDR1 is MNHEY and CDR2 is SVGAGI. Trimming stripped 0 bases from V and 4 bases from J, with 13 bases between. The DNA of the CDR3 is TGTGCCAGCAGTTACTCGGCGCTCGTGGGAGGAAACACCATATATTTT. Its protein is CASSYSALVGGNTIYF.

The chain joins TRBV27 to TRBJ2-7; TRBD1 is a possible D gene (6 bases). The V gene's germline CDR1 is MNHEY and CDR2 SMNVEV (reference sequence). This CDR3 comprises 16 residues. The V gene lost 1 base and the J gene lost 0 bases, with 13 bases spanning the gap. CDR3 bases: TGTGCCAGCAGTTTATATCCAGGGGTCCCCTCCTACGAGCAGTACTTC. This codes for CASSLYPGVPSYEQYF.

This clonotype was seen repeatedly, ten times or more. V is TRBV7-2 and J is TRBJ2-5; D gene unclear. Germline V gives CDR1 SGHTA, CDR2 FQGNSA. The CDR3 consists of 12 residues. V lost 3 bases and J lost 5, with 7 bases in between. This chain's CDR3 is CASSLGRETQYF. CDR3 sequence (DNA): TGTGCCAGCAGCTTGGGCCGGGAGACCCAGTACTTC.

V usage is TRBV11-2 and J usage is TRBJ2-3; 10 bases are shared with TRBD2. CDR1 is SGHAT, CDR2 FQNNGV, per germline. The CDR3 runs to 16 residues. The J segment lost 4 bases and the V segment lost 5 bases, leaving 9 bases of the junction unmatched. CDR3: CASSRRAGGPADTQYF. The CDR3 nucleotides are TGTGCCAGCAGCCGAAGAGCGGGGGGGCCGGCAGATACGCAGTATTTT.

This clonotype was detected only a few times. This chain joins TRBV29-1 and TRBJ1-2; no clear D. CDR3 length: 13 residues. The germline V gene encodes CDR1 SQVTM and CDR2 ANQGSEA. V was clipped by 7 bases and J by 2 bases, with 14 bases between them. CDR3 DNA: TGCAGCGCCGCGGAACAGACGAACTATGGCTACACCTTC. It is translated as CSAAEQTNYGYTF.

The chain couples TRBV5-1 to TRBJ2-7, with a tentative D call TRBD1 (5 bases). Germline values: CDR1 SGHRS, CDR2 YFSETQ. V lost 0 bases and J lost 2, with 12 bases in between. This CDR3 has 15 amino acids. In DNA form, the CDR3 reads TGCGCCAGCAGCTTGGATCCAGGGCCCCCCTACGAGCAGTACTTC. Protein: CASSLDPGPPYEQYF.

The rearrangement uses TRBV29-1 and TRBJ2-1; the match to TRBD1 covers 7 bases. V was clipped by 4 bases and J by 6 bases; unmatched bases: 6. The CDR3 extends over 13 amino acids. Germline CDR1 SQVTM, CDR2 ANQGSEA. The chain's CDR3 is CSVGEPGGNEQFF. The CDR3 DNA reads TGCAGCGTTGGTGAGCCAGGGGGCAATGAGCAGTTCTTC.